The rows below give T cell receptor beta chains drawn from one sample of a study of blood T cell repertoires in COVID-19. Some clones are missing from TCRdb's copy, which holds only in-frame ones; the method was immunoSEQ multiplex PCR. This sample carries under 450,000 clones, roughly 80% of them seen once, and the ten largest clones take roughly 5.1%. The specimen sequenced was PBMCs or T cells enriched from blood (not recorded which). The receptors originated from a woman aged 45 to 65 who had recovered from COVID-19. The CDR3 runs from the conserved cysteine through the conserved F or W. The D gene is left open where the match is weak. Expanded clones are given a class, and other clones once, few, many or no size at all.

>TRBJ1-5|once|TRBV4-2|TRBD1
TGTGCCAGCAGCCAAGACGTCCAGGGGGATTCCAATCAGCCCCAGCATTTT
CASSQDVQGDSNQPQHF
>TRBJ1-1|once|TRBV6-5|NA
TGTGCCAGCACCCTAAACGGGAACACTGAAGCTTTCTTT
CASTLNGNTEAFF
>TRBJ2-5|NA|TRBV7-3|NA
TGTGCCAGCAGCTTATCGCCCGCGGAGACCCAGTACTTC
CASSLSPAETQYF
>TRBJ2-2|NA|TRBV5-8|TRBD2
TGTGCCAGCCCACGAGCCCGGACTAGCATGGACACCGGGGAGCTGTTTTTT
CASPRARTSMDTGELFF
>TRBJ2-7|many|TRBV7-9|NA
TGTGCCAGCAGCTCAGTAGGGGGCGAGCAGTACTTC
CASSSVGGEQYF
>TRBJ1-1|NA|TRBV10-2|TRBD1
TGCGCCAGCATTTTCGGACAGGGGGCGGGTGAAGCTTTCTTT
CASIFGQGAGEAFF
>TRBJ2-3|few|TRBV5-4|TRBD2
TGTGCCAGCAGCTGGGGGGGAGGAGGCCCAGATACGCAGTATTTT
CASSWGGGGPDTQYF
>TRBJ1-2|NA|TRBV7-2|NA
TGTGCCAGCAGCTTAGGGCAAAACTATGGCTACACCTTC
CASSLGQNYGYTF
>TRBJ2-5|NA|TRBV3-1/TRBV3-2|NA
TGTGCCAGCAGCCCAACCGGGACACCTAGGGAGACCCAGTACTTC
CASSPTGTPRETQYF
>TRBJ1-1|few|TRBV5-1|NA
TGCGCCAGCAGCTTGCTCAGGGTGGATCGGTCTGAAGCTTTCTTT
CASSLLRVDRSEAFF
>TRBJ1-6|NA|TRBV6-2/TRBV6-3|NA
TGTGCCAGCAGTTACTCGAGGAATTCACCCCTCCACTTT
CASSYSRNSPLHF
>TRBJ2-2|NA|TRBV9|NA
TGTGCCAGCAGCGCCCCGGCGGAGGGTAACTCCATTTCGAACACCGGGGAGCTGTTTTTT
CASSAPAEGNSISNTGELFF
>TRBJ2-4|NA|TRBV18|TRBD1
TGTGCCAGCTCACCAACAGGGGACAACATTCAGTACTTC
CASSPTGDNIQYF
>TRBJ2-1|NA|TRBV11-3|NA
TGTGCCAGCAGCTTACGGGGGAACCTCCTTTACAATGAGCAGTTCTTC
CASSLRGNLLYNEQFF
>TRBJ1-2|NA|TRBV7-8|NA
TGTGCCAGCAGCTTAGCGGGCAGGTCCTATGGCTACACCTTC
CASSLAGRSYGYTF
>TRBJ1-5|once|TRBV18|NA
TGTGCCAGCTCACCACAACCGGACAACAATCAGCCCCAGCATTTT
CASSPQPDNNQPQHF
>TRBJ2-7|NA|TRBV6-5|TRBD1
TGTGCCAGCAGGGCTAGGGGGCCAAGGGACGAGCAGTACTTC
CASRARGPRDEQYF
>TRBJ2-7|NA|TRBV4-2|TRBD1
TGTGCCAGCAGCCAAGATTCTAGGGGGCAATTCGACGAGCAGTACTTC
CASSQDSRGQFDEQYF
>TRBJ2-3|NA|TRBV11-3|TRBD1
TGTGCCAGCAGCTTTCGGACAGGGGAAGCAGATACGCAGTATTTT
CASSFRTGEADTQYF
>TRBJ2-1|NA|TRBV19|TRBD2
TGTGCCAGTAGTATGAGGACTAGCGGGAGGCCTGTTGAGCAGTTCTTC
CASSMRTSGRPVEQFF
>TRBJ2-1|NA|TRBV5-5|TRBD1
TGTGCCAGCAGAACCACCGGACAGGGTTCCCTTGAGCAGTTCTTC
CASRTTGQGSLEQFF
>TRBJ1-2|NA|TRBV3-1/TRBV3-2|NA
TGTGCCAGCAGCCAGAAGGCAGGGATGGGCTACACCTTC
CASSQKAGMGYTF
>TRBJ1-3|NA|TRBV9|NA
TGTGCCAGCAGCGATCGACAGAACTCTGGAAACACCATATATTTT
CASSDRQNSGNTIYF
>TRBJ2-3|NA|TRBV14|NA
TGTGCCAGCAGCCAAGAGGGGTTCAGGGGAGGCACAGATACGCAGTATTTT
CASSQEGFRGGTDTQYF
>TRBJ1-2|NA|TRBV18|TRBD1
TGTGCCAGCTCTCCCGCGACAGGGGCGGGTAACTATGGCTACACCTTC
CASSPATGAGNYGYTF
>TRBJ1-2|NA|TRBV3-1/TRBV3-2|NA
TGTGCCAGCAGCCAAGATCCGGTTTTTGGGGCCTTGGGTGGCTACACCTTC
CASSQDPVFGALGGYTF
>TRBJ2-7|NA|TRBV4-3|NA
TGCGCCAGCAGCCAAGATATTGTGCCCGTTGTGCCGGGACTTTGGTCCTACGAGCAGTACTTC
CASSQDIVPVVPGLWSYEQYF
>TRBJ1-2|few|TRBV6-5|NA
TGTGCCAGCAGTCTGGGGGGGGGCGGCTACACCTTC
CASSLGGGGYTF
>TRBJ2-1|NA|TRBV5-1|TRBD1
TGCGCCAGCAGCTTGAGGGGAGGACAGGGGCATGAGCAGTTCTTC
CASSLRGGQGHEQFF
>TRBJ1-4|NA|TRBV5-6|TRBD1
TGTGCCAGCAGCCCTGTGGGACAGGGGGAGGAAAAACTGTTTTTT
CASSPVGQGEEKLFF
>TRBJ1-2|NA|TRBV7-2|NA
TGTGCCAGCAGCCCACGTCCGGGGAAGGAGGGTAATCACACCTTC
CASSPRPGKEGNHTF
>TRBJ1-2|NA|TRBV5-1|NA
TGCGCCAGCAGCTTGGAGCCAAACTATGGCTACACCTTC
CASSLEPNYGYTF
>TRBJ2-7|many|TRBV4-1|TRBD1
TGCGCCAGCAGCCCCGGAAACCGGGACAGGGTCCACGAGCAGTACTTC
CASSPGNRDRVHEQYF
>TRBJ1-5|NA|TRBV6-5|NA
TGTGCCAGCAGAACTTTACAGGGCCAGCCCCAGCATTTT
CASRTLQGQPQHF
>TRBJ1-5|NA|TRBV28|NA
TGTGCCAGCAGTCCAGGACAGTATAATCAGCCCCAGCATTTT
CASSPGQYNQPQHF
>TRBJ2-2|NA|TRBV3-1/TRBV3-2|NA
TGTGCCAGCAGCCAGATCCAAGGGGAGGCCGGGGAGCTGTTTTTT
CASSQIQGEAGELFF
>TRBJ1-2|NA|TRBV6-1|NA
TGTGCCAGCAGTGATGGGGAGCCGTCATATGGCTACACCTTC
CASSDGEPSYGYTF
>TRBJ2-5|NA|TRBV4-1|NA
TGCGCCAGCAGCCAAGTACCCGGGGTGGGGACCCAGTACTTC
CASSQVPGVGTQYF
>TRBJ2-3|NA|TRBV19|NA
TGTGCCAGTAGTATAGTCCCTTACACAGATACGCAGTATTTT
CASSIVPYTDTQYF
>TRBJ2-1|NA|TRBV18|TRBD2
TGTGCCAGCTCACCACGAACGGGGGGGTCAAATGAGCAGTTCTTC
CASSPRTGGSNEQFF